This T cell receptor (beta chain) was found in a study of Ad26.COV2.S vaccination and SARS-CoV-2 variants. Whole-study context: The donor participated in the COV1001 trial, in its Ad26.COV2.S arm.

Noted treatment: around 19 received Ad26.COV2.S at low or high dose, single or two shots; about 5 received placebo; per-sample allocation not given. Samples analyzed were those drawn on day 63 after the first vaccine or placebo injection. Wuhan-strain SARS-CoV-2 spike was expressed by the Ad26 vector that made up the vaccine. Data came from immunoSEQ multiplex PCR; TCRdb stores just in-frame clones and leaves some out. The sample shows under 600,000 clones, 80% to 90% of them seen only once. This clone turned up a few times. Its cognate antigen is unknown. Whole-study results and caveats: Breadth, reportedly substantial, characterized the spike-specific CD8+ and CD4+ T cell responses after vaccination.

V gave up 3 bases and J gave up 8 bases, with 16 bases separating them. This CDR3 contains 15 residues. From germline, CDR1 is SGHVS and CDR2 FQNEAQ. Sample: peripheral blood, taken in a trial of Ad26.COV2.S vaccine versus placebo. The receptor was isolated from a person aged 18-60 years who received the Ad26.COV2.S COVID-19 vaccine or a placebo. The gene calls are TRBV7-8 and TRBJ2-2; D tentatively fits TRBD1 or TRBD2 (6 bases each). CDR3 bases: TGTGCCAGCAGCTTTGTACGGGGGCAGACGGGGGAGCTGTTTTTT. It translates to CASSFVRGQTGELFF.